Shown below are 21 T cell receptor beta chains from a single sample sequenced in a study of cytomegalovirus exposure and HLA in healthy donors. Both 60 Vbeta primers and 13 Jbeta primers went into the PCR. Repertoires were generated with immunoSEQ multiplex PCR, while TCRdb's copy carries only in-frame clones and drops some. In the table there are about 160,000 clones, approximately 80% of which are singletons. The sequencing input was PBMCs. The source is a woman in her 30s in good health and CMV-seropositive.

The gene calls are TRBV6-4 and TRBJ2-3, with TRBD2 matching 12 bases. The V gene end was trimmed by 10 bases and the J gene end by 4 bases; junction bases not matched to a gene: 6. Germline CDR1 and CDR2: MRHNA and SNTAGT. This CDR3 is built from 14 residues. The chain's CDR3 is CATSSGGASDTQYF. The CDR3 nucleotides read TGTGCCACCTCTAGCGGGGGGGCGTCAGATACGCAGTATTTT.

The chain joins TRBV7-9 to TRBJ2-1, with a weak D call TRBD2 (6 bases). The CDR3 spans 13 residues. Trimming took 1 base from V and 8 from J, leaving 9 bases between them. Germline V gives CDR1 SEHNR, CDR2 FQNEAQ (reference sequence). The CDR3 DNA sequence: TGTGCCAGCAGCTTAGGGAGGGCGCATGAGCAGTTCTTC. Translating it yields CASSLGRAHEQFF.

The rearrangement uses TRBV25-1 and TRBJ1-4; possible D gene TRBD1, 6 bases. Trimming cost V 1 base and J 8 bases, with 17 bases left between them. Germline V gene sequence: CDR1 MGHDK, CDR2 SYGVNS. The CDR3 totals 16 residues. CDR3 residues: CASSESGGGYIEKLFF. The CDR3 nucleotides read TGTGCCAGCAGTGAATCTGGGGGGGGCTATATAGAAAAACTGTTTTTT.

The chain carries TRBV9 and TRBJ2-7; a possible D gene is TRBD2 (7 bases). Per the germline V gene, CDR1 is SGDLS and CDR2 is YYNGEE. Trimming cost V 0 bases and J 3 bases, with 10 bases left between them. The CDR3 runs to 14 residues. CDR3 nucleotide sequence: TGTGCCAGCAGCGTAGGGGGGGGCGTCTACGAGCAGTACTTC. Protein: CASSVGGGVYEQYF. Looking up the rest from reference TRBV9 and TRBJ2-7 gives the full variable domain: DSGVTQTPKHLITATGQRVTLRCSPRSGDLSVYWYQQSLDQGLQFLIQYYNGEERAKGNILERFSAQQFPDLHSELNLSSLELGDSALYFCASSVGGGVYEQYFGPGTRLTVT.

The CDR3 sequence is CAISESGGFSSYEQYF. Written as DNA, the CDR3 is TGTGCCATCAGTGAGTCCGGGGGGTTTAGCTCCTACGAGCAGTACTTC. The V gene is TRBV10-3, the J gene TRBJ2-7, with TRBD2 matching over 7 bases. V lost 0 bases, J lost 0 bases, and 5 bases stayed unmatched. The CDR3 covers 16 residues. Germline assignment: CDR1 ENHRY and CDR2 SYGVKD.

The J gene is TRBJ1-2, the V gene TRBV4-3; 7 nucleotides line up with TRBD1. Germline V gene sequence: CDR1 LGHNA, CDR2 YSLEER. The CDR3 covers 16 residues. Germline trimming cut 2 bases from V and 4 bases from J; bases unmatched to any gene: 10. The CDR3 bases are TGCGCCAGCAGCCAAACCACGACAGGGTGGGGCTATGGCTACACCTTC. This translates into CASSQTTTGWGYGYTF.

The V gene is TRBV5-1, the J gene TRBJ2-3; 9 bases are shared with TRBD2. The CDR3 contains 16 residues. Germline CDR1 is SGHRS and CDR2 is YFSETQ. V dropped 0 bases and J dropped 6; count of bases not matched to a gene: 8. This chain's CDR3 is CASSLGRGGARDTQYF. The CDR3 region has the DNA TGCGCCAGCAGCTTGGGTCGCGGGGGGGCCAGGGATACGCAGTATTTT.

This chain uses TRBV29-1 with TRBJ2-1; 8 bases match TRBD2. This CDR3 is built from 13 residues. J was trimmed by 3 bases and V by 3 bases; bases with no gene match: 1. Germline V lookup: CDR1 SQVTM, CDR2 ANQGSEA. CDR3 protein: CSVETSVYNEQFF. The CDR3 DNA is TGCAGCGTTGAGACTAGCGTCTACAATGAGCAGTTCTTC.

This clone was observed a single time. The CDR3 reads CAISVGQRSGANVLTF. The CDR3 DNA is TGTGCCATCAGTGTGGGACAGCGCTCTGGGGCCAACGTCCTGACTTTC. V is TRBV10-3 and J is TRBJ2-6; 7 bases agree with TRBD1. There are 16 residues in the CDR3. The germline V gene encodes CDR1 ENHRY and CDR2 SYGVKD. The trim removed 4 bases at V and 0 bases at J, leaving 3 bases unmatched.

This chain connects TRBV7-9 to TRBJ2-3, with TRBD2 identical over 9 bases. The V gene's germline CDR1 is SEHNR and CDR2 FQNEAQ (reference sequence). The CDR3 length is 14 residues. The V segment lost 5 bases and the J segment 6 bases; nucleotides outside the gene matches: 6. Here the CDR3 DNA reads TGTGCCAGCAGCGCCAGCGGGAGGTTGGATACGCAGTATTTT. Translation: CASSASGRLDTQYF. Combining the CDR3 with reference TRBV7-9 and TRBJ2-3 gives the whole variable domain DTGVSQNPRHKITKRGQNVTFRCDPISEHNRLYWYRQTLGQGPEFLTYFQNEAQLEKSRLLSDRFSAERPKGSFSTLEIQRTEQGDSAMYLCASSASGRLDTQYFGPGTRLTVL.

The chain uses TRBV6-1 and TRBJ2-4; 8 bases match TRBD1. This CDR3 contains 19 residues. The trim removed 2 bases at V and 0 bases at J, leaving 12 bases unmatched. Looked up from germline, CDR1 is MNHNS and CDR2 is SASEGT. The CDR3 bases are TGTGCCAGCAGTGAAAATGGACAGGGATTCCACTTAGCCAAAAACATTCAGTACTTC. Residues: CASSENGQGFHLAKNIQYF.

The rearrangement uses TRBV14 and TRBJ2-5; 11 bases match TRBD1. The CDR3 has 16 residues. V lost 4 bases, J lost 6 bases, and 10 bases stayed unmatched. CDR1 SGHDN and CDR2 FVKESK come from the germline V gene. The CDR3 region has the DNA TGTGCCAGCAGCCCTCGGACAGGGGGCTCCGTTAAGACCCAGTACTTC. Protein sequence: CASSPRTGGSVKTQYF.

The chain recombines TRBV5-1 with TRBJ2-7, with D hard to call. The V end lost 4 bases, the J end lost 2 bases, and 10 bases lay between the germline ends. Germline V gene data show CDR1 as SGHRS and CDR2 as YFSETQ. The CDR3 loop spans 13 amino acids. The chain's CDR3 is CASSTVAPYEQYF. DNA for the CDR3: TGCGCCAGCAGCACTGTAGCCCCCTACGAGCAGTACTTC.

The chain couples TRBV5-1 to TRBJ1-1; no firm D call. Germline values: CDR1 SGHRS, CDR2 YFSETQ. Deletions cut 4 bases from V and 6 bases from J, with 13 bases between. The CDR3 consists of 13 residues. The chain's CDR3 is CASSREGVAEAFF. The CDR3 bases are TGCGCCAGCAGCAGAGAGGGTGTCGCTGAAGCTTTCTTT.

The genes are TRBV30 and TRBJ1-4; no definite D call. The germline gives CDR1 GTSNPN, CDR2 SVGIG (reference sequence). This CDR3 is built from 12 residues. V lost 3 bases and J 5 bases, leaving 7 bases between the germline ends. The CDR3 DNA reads TGTGCCTGGAGCCCAGTCAATGAAAAACTGTTTTTT. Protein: CAWSPVNEKLFF.

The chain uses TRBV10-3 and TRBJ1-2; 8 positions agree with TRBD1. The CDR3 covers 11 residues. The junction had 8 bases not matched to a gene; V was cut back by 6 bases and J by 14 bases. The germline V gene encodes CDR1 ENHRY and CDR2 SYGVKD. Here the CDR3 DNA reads TGTGCCATCAGCGGCGGACAGGGCCATACCTTC. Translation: CAISGGQGHTF.

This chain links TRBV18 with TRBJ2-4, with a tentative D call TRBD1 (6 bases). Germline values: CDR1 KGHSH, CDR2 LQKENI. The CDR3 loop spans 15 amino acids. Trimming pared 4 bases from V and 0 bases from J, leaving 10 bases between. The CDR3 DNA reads TGTGCCAGCTCACTTTTAGGGGGAGCCAAAAACATTCAGTACTTC. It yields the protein CASSLLGGAKNIQYF.

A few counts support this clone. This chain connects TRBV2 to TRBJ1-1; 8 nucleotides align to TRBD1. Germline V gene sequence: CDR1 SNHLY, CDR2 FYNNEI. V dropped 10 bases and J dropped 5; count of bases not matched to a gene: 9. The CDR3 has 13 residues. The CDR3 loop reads CATEETGETEAFF. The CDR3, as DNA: TGTGCCACCGAGGAGACAGGGGAGACTGAAGCTTTCTTT.

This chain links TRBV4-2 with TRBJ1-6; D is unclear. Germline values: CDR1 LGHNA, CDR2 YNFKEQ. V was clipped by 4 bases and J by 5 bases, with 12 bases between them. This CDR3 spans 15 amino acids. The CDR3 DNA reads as TGTGCCAGCAGCCTCTCGGGAGGGAATAATTCACCCCTCCACTTT. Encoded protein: CASSLSGGNNSPLHF.

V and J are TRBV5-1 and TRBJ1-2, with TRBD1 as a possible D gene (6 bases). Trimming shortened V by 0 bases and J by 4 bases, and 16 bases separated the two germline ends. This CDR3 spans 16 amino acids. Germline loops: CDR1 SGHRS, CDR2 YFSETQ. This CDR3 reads CASSLGGQNLGYGYTF. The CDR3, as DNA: TGCGCCAGCAGCTTGGGCGGACAGAACCTGGGCTATGGCTACACCTTC.

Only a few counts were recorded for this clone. The CDR3 nucleotides read TGTGCCAGCAGCGCCGAGGACAGAGTCTATGGCTACACCTTC. This codes for CASSAEDRVYGYTF. The chain recombines TRBV2 with TRBJ1-2, with D possibly matching TRBD1 (6 bases). The V gene's germline CDR1 is SNHLY and CDR2 FYNNEI. With 6 bases removed from V and 4 bases from J, the gap between germline ends came to 15 bases. The length of the CDR3 is 14 residues. Full variable domain (outside the CDR3, taken from reference TRBV2 and TRBJ1-2): EPEVTQTPSHQVTQMGQEVILRCVPISNHLYFYWYRQILGQKVEFLVSFYNNEISEKSEIFDDQFSVERPDGSNFTLKIRSTKLEDSAMYFCASSAEDRVYGYTFGSGTRLTVV.